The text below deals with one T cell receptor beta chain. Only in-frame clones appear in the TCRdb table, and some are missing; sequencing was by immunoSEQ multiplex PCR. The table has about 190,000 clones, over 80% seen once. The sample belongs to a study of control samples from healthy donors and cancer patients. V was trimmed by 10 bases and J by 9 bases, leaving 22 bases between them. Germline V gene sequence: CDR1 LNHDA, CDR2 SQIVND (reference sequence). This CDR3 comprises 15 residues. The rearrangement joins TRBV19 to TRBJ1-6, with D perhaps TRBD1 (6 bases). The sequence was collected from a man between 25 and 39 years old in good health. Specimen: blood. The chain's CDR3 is CATRGGQGGGSPLHF. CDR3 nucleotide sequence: TGTGCCACCCGGGGGGGCCAGGGTGGGGGTTCACCCCTCCACTTT.